This T cell receptor (beta chain) emerged from a study of cytomegalovirus exposure and HLA in healthy donors. Study results and limitations: At a 0.05 false discovery rate, a later analysis found approximately 15,000 TCR beta sequences to be associated with HLA alleles.

Germline V gene data show CDR1 as MNHEY and CDR2 as SVGAGI. The CDR3 loop spans 14 amino acids. V shed 5 bases, J shed 7 bases, and the junction held 10 bases outside the gene matches. This clone was detected once. Its antigen is currently unknown. The PCR used 60 Vbeta and 13 Jbeta primers. The assay was immunoSEQ multiplex PCR, and TCRdb's table has in-frame clones only and misses some. Here the sample spans some 150,000 clones, more than 70% being singletons. The receptor was derived from a man aged 45-65 years in good health and CMV-seropositive. The V call is TRBV6-5, the J call TRBJ1-2; TRBD1 aligns across 7 bases. The sample comprised PBMCs. The DNA of the CDR3 is TGTGCCAGCAGTGCCGAACAGGGGATGGCTGGCTACACCTTC. Encoded protein: CASSAEQGMAGYTF.